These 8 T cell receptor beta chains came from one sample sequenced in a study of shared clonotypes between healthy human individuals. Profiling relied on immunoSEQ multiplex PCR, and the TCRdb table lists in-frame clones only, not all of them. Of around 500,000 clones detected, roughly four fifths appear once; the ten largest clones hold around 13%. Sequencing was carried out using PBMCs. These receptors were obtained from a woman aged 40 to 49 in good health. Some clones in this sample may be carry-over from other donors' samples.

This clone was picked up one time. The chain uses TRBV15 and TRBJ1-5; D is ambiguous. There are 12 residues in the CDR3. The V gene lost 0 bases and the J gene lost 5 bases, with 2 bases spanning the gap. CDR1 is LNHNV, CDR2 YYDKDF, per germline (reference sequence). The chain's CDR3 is CATSRDDQPQHF. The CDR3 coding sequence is TGTGCCACCAGCAGAGATGATCAGCCCCAGCATTTT.

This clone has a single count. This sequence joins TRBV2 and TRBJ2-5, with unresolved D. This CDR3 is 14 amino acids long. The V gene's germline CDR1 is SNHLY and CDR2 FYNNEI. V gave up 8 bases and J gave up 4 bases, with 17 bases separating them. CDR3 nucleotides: TGTGCCAGCGGCCCAAAGGTCGCCTCAGAGACCCAGTACTTC. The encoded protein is CASGPKVASETQYF.

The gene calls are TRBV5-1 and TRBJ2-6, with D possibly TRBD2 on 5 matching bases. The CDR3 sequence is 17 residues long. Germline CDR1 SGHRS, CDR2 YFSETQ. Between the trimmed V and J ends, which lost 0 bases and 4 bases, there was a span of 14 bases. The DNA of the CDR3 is TGCGCCAGCAGCTTGGAGCTAGCCCTGGTAGGGGCCAACGTCCTGACTTTC. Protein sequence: CASSLELALVGANVLTF.

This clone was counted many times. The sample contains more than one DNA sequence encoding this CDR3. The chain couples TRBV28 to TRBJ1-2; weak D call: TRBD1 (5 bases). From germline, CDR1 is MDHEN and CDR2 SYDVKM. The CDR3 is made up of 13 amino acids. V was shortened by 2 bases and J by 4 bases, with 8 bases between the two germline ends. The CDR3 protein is CASSLGAGYGYTF. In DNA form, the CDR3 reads TGTGCCAGCAGTTTAGGGGCCGGCTATGGCTACACCTTC.

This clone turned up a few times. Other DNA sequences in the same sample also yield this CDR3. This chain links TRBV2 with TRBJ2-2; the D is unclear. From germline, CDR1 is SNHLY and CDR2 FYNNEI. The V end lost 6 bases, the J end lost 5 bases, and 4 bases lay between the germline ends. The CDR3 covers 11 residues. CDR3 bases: TGTGCCAGCAGCTTTACCGGGGAGCTGTTTTTT. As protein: CASSFTGELFF.

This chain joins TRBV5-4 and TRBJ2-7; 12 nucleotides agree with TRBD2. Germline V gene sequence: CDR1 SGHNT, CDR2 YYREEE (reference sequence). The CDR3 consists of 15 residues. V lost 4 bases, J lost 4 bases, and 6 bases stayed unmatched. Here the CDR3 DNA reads TGTGCCAGCAGCCTGACTAGCGGGAGTGATTACGAGCAGTACTTC. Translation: CASSLTSGSDYEQYF.

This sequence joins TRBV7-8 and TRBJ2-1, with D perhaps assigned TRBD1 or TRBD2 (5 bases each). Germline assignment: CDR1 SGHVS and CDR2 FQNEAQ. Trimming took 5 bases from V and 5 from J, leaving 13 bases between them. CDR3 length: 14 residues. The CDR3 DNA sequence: TGTGCCAGCAGCGCGTGGGGGAGTGACAATGAGCAGTTCTTC. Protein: CASSAWGSDNEQFF. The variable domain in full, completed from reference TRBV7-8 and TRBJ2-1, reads GAGVSQSPRYKVAKRGQDVALRCDPISGHVSLFWYQQALGQGPEFLTYFQNEAQLDKSGLPSDRFFAERPEGSVSTLKIQRTQQEDSAVYLCASSAWGSDNEQFFGPGTRLTVL.

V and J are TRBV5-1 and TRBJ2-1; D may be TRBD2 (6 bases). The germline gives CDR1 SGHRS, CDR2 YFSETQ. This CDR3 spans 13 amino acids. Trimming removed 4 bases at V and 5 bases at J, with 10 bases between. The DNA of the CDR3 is TGCGCCAGCAGCCCCGGGAGAAACAATGAGCAGTTCTTC. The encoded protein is CASSPGRNNEQFF.